Below, 3 T cell receptor beta chains from the same sample are listed, as sequenced in a study of beta chain features in type 1 diabetes. Regarding the study as a whole: Across all four CD4+ subsets, people with type 1 diabetes showed modestly shorter TCRB CDR3s.

The whole isolated RNA underwent reverse transcription, so sequencing captured expressed TCRB transcripts. Here immunoSEQ multiplex PCR was the method, and the copy in TCRdb shows in-frame clones only, minus some. The profile shows 300,000 to 450,000 clones, over 9% of them singletons. These receptors' targets are unknown. What was sequenced was central memory CD4+ T cells from blood. The source is a man aged 25 to 40 with type 1 diabetes.

This clone was seen only a few times. The J gene is TRBJ2-3, the V gene TRBV4-1; TRBD2 might be the D (6 bases). Deletions cut 1 base from V and 1 base from J, with 15 bases between. In germline, CDR1 is MGHRA, CDR2 YSYEKL. There are 17 residues in the CDR3. This CDR3 is CASSQVNPGVGTDTQYF. The CDR3 bases are TGCGCCAGCAGCCAAGTCAACCCGGGGGTCGGCACAGATACGCAGTATTTT.

This clone came up a few times. V is TRBV5-1 and J is TRBJ2-1; TRBD2 matches at 14 bases. CDR1 is SGHRS, CDR2 YFSETQ, per germline. V gave up 0 bases and J gave up 7 bases; unmatched junction bases: 12. The CDR3 is made up of 19 amino acids. In DNA, the CDR3 is TGCGCCAGCAGCTTGGTACATGAAACCGGGACTAGCGGGAGTAATGAGCAGTTCTTC. The encoded protein is CASSLVHETGTSGSNEQFF.

The V and J genes are TRBV7-2 and TRBJ2-3; D gene unclear. The CDR3 has 15 residues. Germline CDR1 reads SGHTA; CDR2 reads FQGNSA. Trimming took off 5 bases at V and 0 bases at J, with 12 bases between the two ends. The CDR3 bases are TGTGCCAGCAGCCCAAGGGCGGCTAGCACAGATACGCAGTATTTT. It specifies CASSPRAASTDTQYF.